The clone carrying this TCR beta chain has more than one count but fewer than ten. Its antigen is unknown. The entry originates in a study of identical twins. Germline CDR1 reads SEHNR; CDR2 reads FQNEAQ (reference sequence). The CDR3 is 16 amino acids. V gave up 6 bases and J gave up 0 bases, with 15 bases separating them. TCRdb independently ran MiXCR on the 5' RACE reads; one entry per CDR3 protein. The sample consists of 1,800,000 or so distinct CDR3 sequences, under 35% of them appearing once. General study points: The more abundant beta clonotypes in cord blood had fewer insertions, and memory repertoires did not show this.

Each donor (without exception) was a healthy Caucasian. This TCR derives from a newborn girl in good health. Sequencing was carried out using cord blood. V gene TRBV7-9 combines with J gene TRBJ2-1; D gene ambiguous. The CDR3 nucleotides read TGTGCCAGCAGTGGTGTAGTCCCGAGCTCCTACAATGAGCAGTTCTTC. Its protein is CASSGVVPSSYNEQFF.